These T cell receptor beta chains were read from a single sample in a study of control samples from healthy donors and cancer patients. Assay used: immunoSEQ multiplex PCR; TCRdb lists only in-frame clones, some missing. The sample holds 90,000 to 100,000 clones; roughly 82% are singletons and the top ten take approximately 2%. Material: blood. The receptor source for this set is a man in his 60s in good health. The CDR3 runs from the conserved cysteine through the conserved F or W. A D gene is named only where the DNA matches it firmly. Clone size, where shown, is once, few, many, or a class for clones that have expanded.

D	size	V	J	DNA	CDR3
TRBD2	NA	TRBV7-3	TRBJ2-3	TGTGCCAGCAGCGCGACTAGCGGGGAAACGCAGTATTTT	CASSATSGETQYF
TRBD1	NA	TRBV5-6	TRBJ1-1	TGTGCCAGCAGCTCTACCTGGGTGGGACAGGGGGCTGGCACTGAAGCTTTCTTT	CASSSTWVGQGAGTEAFF
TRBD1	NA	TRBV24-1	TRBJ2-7	TGTGCCACCAGTGACCCCGACAGGGGGCATTCCTACGAGCAGTACTTC	CATSDPDRGHSYEQYF
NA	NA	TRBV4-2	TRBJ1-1	TGTGCCAGCAGCCAAGGGCTACAGAACACTGAAGCTTTCTTT	CASSQGLQNTEAFF
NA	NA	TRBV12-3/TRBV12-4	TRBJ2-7	TGTGCCAGCAGCACGCCACGGAACTACGAGCAGTACTTC	CASSTPRNYEQYF
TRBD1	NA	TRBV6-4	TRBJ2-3	TGTGCCAGCAGCGCCGGGACAGGGGGCACAGATACGCAGTATTTT	CASSAGTGGTDTQYF
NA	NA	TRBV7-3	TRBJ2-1	TGTGCCAGCAGGGAGCGGACCTACAATGAGCAGTTCTTC	CASRERTYNEQFF
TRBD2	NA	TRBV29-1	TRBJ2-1	TGCAGCGCCCCAGGACTAGCGGAGCAGTTCTTC	CSAPGLAEQFF
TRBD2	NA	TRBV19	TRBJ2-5	TGTGCCAGTAGTCCCGGGGGGGAGACCCAGTACTTC	CASSPGGETQYF
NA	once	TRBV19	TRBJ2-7	TGTGCCAGTAGTCTCTCGAGTCAGGTTAACTACGAGCAGTACTTC	CASSLSSQVNYEQYF
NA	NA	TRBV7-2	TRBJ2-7	TGTGCCAGCAAGGGGGCGGGATGGTCCTACGAGCAGTACTTC	CASKGAGWSYEQYF
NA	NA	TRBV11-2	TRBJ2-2	TGTGCCAGCGAAAGGACCACCGGGGAGCTGTTTTTT	CASERTTGELFF
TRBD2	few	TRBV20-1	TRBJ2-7	TGCAGTGCGCGGGGACTAGACGAGCAGTACTTC	CSARGLDEQYF
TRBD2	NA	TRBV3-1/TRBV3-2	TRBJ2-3	TGTGCCAGCAGCCAAACTAGCGGGAGGGCCTCAGATACGCAGTATTTT	CASSQTSGRASDTQYF
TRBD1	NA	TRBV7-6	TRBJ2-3	TGTGCCAGCAGCCTTTTCCGGGGACAGGTCACAGATACGCAGTATTTT	CASSLFRGQVTDTQYF
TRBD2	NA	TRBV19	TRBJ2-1	TGTGCCCCTCAGGCAGGGACTAGCGGGACTCGGTCCTACAATGAGCAGTTCTTC	CAPQAGTSGTRSYNEQFF
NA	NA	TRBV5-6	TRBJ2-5	TGTGCCAGCAGCATCCGGGACGGCCAAGAGACCCAGTACTTC	CASSIRDGQETQYF
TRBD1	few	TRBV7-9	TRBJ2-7	TGTGCCAGCAGCTCCTACAGGGGGCGTGGTGAGCAGTACTTC	CASSSYRGRGEQYF
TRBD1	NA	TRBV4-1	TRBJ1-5	TGCGCCAGCAGCCAAGATATGGGACAGACCACAAGCAATCAGCCCCAGCATTTT	CASSQDMGQTTSNQPQHF
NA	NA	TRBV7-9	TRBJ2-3	TGTGCCAGCAGCGGCTACAGGGCGGGGATAGATACGCAGTATTTT	CASSGYRAGIDTQYF
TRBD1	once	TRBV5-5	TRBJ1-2	TGTGCCAGCAGCTTGGAAGGGACAGGGTGGGGCTACACCTTC	CASSLEGTGWGYTF
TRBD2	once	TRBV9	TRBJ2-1	TGTGCCAGCAGCCATGGACTAGCGGGAGGTGAGAATGAGCAGTTCTTC	CASSHGLAGGENEQFF
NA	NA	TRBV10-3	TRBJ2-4	TGTGCCATCAGAACGGACAGACAAAACATTCAGTACTTC	CAIRTDRQNIQYF
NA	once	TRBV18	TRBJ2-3	TGTGCCAGCTCACCTCAGTCAAATACGCAGTATTTT	CASSPQSNTQYF
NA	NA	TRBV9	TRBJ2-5	TGTGCCAGCAGCGCTGAAGGGGCGGTCCAAGAGACCCAGTACTTC	CASSAEGAVQETQYF
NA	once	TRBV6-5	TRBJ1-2	TGTGCCAGCAAAACCCTTACAGGATCCTTCTATGGCTACACCTTC	CASKTLTGSFYGYTF
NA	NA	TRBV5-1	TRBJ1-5	TGCGCCAGCAGCTTGGCGGGGGACATTTATCAGCCCCAGCATTTT	CASSLAGDIYQPQHF